Described below is a single T cell receptor beta chain sequence and its context. The antigen is unknown. The sample originates from a study of cytomegalovirus exposure and HLA in healthy donors. General observations from the study: What TCR beta sequences reportedly achieved was accurate prediction of HLA-A and HLA-B alleles in most subjects.

The V gene end was trimmed by 0 bases and the J gene end by 7 bases; junction bases not matched to a gene: 6. Per the germline V gene, CDR1 is KGHSH and CDR2 is LQKENI. This CDR3 contains 16 residues. Vbeta (60) and Jbeta (13) primers were used in the PCR. The assay was immunoSEQ multiplex PCR, and TCRdb's table has in-frame clones only and misses some. Altogether 180,000 or so clones are present, under 80% being singletons, with the ten largest covering about 2.5%. The chain uses TRBV18 and TRBJ1-4; TRBD1 aligns across 9 bases. Sequenced: PBMCs. This TCR was sampled from a human donor in good health. CDR3 loop: CASSPPAVGQGEKLFF. The CDR3 region has the DNA TGTGCCAGCTCACCACCGGCGGTGGGACAGGGTGAAAAACTGTTTTTT.